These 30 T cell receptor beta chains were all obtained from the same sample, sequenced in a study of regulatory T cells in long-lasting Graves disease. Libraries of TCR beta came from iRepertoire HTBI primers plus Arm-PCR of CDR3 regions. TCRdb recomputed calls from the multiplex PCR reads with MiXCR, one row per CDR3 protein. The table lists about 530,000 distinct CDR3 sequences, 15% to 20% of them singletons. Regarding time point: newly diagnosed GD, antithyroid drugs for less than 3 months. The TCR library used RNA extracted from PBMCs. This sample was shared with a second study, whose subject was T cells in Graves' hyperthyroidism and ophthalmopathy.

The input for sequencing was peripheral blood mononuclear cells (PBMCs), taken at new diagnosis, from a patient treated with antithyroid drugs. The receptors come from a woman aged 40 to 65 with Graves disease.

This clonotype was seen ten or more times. The CDR3 protein is CASSRTHSVETQYF. The CDR3 bases are TGTGCCAGCAGTCGGACCCATTCGGTGGAGACCCAGTACTTC. This chain uses TRBV6-1 with TRBJ2-5; D gene uncertain. CDR3 length: 14 amino acids. CDR1 MNHNS and CDR2 SASEGT come from the germline V gene. Deletions cut 5 bases from V and 5 bases from J, with 15 bases between.

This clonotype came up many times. The CDR3 region is CASSPRMAGPQETQYF. The CDR3 nucleotides read TGTGCCAGCAGTCCAAGAATGGCAGGGCCGCAAGAGACCCAGTACTTC. The chain is built from TRBV11-2 and TRBJ2-5, with a tentative D call TRBD1 (5 bases). The CDR3 consists of 16 residues. Trimming shortened V by 6 bases and J by 2 bases, and 19 bases separated the two germline ends. The germline gives CDR1 SGHAT, CDR2 FQNNGV. Combining the CDR3 with reference TRBV11-2 and TRBJ2-5 gives the whole variable domain EAGVAQSPRYKIIEKRQSVAFWCNPISGHATLYWYQQILGQGPKLLIQFQNNGVVDDSQLPKDRFSAERLKGVDSTLKIQPAKLEDSAVYLCASSPRMAGPQETQYFGPGTRLLVL.

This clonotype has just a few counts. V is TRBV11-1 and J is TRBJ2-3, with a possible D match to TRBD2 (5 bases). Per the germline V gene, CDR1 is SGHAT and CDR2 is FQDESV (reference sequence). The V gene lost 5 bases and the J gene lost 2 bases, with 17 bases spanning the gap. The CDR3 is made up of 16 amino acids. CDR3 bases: TGTGCCAGCAGCCCGTCTATCCGCGGGCTCACAGATACGCAGTATTTT. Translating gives CASSPSIRGLTDTQYF. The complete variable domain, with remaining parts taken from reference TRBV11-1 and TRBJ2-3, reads EAEVAQSPRYKITEKSQAVAFWCDPISGHATLYWYRQILGQGPELLVQFQDESVVDDSQLPKDRFSAERLKGVDSTLKIQPAELGDSAMYLCASSPSIRGLTDTQYFGPGTRLTVL.

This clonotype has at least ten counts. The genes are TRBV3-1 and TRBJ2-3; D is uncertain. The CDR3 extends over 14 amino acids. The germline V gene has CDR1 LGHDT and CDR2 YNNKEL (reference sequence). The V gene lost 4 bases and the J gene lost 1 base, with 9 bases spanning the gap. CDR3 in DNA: TGTGCCAGCAGCCTTCGACTCGGCACAGATACGCAGTATTTT. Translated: CASSLRLGTDTQYF.

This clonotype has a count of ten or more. The CDR3 coding sequence is TGCGCCAGCAGCTTGTGGGCTAGCGGGGGCAATGAGCAGTTCTTC. This encodes CASSLWASGGNEQFF. J is TRBJ2-1 and V is TRBV5-1; 10 bases fit TRBD2. The CDR3 extends over 15 amino acids. With 1 base clipped from V and 6 bases from J, the junction kept 4 bases outside the gene matches. Germline CDR1 is SGHRS and CDR2 is YFSETQ.

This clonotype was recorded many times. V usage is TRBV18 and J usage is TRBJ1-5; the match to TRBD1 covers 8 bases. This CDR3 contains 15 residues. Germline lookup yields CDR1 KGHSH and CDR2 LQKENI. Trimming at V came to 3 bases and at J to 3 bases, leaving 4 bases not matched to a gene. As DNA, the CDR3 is TGTGCCAGCTCACCGGACAGGGTAGTCAATCAGCCCCAGCATTTT. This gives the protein CASSPDRVVNQPQHF.

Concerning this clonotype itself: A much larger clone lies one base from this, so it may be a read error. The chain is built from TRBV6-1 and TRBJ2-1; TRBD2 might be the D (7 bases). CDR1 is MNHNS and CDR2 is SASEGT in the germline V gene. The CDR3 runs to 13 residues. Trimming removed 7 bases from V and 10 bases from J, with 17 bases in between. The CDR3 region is CASKPGGRNEQFF. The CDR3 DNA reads TGTGCCAGCAAACCCGGGGGGCGAAACGAGCAGTTCTTC.

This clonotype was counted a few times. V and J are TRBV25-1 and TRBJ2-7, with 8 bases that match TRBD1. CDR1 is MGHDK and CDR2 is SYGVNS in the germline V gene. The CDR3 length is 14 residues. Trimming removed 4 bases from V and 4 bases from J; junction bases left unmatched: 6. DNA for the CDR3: TGTGCCAGCAGTGGACAGGGGACTCCTTACGAGCAGTACTTC. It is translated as CASSGQGTPYEQYF.

The CDR3 DNA reads TGTGCCAGTAGTTTTGACATGCCAGCGACTGAAGCTTTCTTT. Protein: CASSFDMPATEAFF. The rearrangement links TRBV19 to TRBJ1-1; D remains unclear. Germline-derived CDR1 and CDR2 are LNHDA and SQIVND (reference sequence). This CDR3 comprises 14 residues. Trimming took off 5 bases at V and 5 bases at J, with 15 bases between the two ends.

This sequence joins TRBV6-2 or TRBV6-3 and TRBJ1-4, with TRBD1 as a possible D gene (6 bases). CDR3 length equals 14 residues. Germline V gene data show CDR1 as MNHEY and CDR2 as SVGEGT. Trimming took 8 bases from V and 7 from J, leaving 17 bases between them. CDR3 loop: CASQGGGRTEKLFF. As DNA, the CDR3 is TGTGCCAGCCAAGGGGGGGGAAGGACTGAAAAACTGTTTTTT.

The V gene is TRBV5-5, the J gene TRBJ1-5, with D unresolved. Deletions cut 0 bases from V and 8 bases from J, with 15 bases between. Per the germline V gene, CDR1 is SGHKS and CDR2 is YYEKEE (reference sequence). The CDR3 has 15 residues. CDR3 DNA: TGTGCCAGCAGCTTGGGTCAGAAAATTTTCGAGCCCCAGCATTTT. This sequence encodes CASSLGQKIFEPQHF.

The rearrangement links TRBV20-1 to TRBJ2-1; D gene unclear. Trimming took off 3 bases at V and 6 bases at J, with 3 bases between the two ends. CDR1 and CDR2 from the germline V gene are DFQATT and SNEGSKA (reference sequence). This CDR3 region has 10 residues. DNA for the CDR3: TGCAGTGCTAGCGCCAATGAGCAGTTCTTC. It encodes CSASANEQFF.

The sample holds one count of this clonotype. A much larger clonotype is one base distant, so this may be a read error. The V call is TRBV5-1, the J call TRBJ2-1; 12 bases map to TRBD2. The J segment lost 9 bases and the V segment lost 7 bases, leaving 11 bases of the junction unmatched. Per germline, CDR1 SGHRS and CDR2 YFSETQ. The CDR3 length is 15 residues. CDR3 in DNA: TGCGCCAGCGCGGGCACTAGCGGGGGGCCTGGTGAGCAGTTCTTC. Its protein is CASAGTSGGPGEQFF.

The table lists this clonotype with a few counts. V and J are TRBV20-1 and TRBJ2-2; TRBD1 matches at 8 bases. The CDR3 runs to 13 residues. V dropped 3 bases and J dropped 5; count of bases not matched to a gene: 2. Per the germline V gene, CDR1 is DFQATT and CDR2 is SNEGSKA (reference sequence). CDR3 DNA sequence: TGCAGTGCTAGCAGGGGGCTGACCGGGGAGCTGTTTTTT. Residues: CSASRGLTGELFF.

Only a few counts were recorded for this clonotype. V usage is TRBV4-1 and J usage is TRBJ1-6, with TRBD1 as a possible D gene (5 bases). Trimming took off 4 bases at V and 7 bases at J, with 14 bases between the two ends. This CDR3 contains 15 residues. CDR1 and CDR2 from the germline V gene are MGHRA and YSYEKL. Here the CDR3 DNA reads TGCGCCAGCAGCCTAGGGCAGACAGCGAATTCACCCCTCCACTTT. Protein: CASSLGQTANSPLHF.

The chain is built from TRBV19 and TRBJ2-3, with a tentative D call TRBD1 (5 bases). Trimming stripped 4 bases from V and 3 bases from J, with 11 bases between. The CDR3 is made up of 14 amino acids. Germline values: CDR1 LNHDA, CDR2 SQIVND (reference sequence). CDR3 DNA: TGTGCCAGTAGTAACCTCAGGGTTACAGATACGCAGTATTTT. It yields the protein CASSNLRVTDTQYF.

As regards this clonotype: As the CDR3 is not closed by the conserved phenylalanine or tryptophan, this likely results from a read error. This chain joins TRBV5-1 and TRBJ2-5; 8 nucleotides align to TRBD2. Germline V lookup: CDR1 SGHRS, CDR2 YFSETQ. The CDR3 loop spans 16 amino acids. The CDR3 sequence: CASSQRGGGLEETQYL. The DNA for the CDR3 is TGTGCCAGCAGCCAACGGGGGGGCGGATTGGAAGAGACCCAGTACTTA.

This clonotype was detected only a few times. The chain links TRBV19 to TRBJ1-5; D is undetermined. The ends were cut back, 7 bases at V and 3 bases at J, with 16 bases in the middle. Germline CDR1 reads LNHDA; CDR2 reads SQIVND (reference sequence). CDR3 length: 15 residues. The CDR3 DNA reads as TGTGCCAGTACCGCGGGTTCGGCCAACAATCAGCCCCAGCATTTT. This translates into CASTAGSANNQPQHF.

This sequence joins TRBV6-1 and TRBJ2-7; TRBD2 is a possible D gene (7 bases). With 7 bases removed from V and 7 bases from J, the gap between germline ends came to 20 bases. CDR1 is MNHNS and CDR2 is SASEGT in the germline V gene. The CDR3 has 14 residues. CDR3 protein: CASTLLGGAGEQYF. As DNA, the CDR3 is TGTGCCAGCACCCTCCTGGGGGGGGCGGGGGAGCAGTACTTC.

The CDR3 spells CASSRTDQNSPLHF. In DNA, the CDR3 is TGTGCCAGCAGTCGGACAGACCAAAATTCACCCCTCCACTTT. The V gene is TRBV6-1, the J gene TRBJ1-6; a weak D match, TRBD1 (6 bases). The germline V gene encodes CDR1 MNHNS and CDR2 SASEGT. Between the trimmed V and J ends, which lost 5 bases and 7 bases, there was a span of 12 bases. The CDR3 totals 14 residues.

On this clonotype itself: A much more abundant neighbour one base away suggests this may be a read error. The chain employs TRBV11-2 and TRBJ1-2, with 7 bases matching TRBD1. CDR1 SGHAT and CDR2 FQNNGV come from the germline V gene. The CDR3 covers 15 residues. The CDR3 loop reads CVSSSNRGSNYGYTF. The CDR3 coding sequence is TGTGTCAGCAGCTCCAACAGGGGTAGTAACTATGGCTACACCTTC. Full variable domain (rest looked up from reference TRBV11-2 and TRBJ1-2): EAGVAQSPRYKIIEKRQSVAFWCNPISGHATLYWYQQILGQGPKLLIQFQNNGVVDDSQLPKDRFSAERLKGVDSTLKIQPAKLEDSAVYLCVSSSNRGSNYGYTFGSGTRLTVV.

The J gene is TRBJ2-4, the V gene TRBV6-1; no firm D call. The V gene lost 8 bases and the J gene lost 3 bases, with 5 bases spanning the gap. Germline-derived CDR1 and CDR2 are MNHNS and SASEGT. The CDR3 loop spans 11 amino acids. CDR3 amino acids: CASLDKNIQYF. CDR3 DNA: TGTGCCAGCCTAGACAAAAACATTCAGTACTTC.

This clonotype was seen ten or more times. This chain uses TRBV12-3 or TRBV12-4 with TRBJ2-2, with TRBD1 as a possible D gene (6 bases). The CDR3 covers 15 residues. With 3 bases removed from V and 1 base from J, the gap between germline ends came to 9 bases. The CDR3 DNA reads TGTGCCAGCAGTTTGACGACAGGGAACACCGGGGAGCTGTTTTTT. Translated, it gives CASSLTTGNTGELFF.

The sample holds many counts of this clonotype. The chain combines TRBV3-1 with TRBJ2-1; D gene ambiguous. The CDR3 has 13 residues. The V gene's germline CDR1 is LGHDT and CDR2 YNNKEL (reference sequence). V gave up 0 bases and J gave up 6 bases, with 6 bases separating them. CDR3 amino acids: CASSQDSRNEQFF. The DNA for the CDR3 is TGTGCCAGCAGCCAAGATTCGCGCAATGAGCAGTTCTTC.

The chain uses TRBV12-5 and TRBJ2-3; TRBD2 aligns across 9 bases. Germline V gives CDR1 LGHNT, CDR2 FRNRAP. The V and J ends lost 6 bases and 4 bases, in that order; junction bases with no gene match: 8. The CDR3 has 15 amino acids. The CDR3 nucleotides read TGTGCTAGTGGCATAAGCGGGGGGACATCAGATACGCAGTATTTT. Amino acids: CASGISGGTSDTQYF.

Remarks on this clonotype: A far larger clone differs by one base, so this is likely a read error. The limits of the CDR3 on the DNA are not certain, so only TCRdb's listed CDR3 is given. Here the CDR3 reads CASRWGRGAGGYERYF. V is TRBV2 and J is TRBJ2-3; TRBD1 is taken as the D call from the table, unchecked against the DNA. Ends included, the CDR3 has 16 residues. The germline CDR1 and CDR2 sequences are SNHLY and FYNNEI.

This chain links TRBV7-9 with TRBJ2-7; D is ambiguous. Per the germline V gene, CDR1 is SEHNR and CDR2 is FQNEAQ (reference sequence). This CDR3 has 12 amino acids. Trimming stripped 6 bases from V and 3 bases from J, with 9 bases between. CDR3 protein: CASSGELYEQYF. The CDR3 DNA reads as TGTGCCAGCAGTGGCGAACTCTACGAGCAGTACTTC.

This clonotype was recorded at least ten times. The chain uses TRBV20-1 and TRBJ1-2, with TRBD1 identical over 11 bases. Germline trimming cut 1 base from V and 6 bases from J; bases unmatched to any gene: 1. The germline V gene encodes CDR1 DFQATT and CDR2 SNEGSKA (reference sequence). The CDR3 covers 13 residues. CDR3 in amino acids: CSARADRGHGYTF. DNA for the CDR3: TGCAGTGCTAGAGCGGACAGGGGGCATGGCTACACCTTC.

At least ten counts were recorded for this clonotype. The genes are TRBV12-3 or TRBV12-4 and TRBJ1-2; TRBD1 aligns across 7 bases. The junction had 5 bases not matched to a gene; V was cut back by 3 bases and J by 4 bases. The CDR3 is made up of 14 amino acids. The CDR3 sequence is CASSFGTALYGYTF. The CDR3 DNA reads TGTGCCAGCAGTTTCGGGACAGCACTCTATGGCTACACCTTC.

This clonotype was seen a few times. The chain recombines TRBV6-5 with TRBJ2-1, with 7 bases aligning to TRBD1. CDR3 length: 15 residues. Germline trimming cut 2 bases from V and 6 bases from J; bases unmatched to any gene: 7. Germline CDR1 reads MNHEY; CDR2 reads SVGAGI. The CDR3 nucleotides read TGTGCCAGCAGTTACGGAGACAGGGTAATCAATGAGCAGTTCTTC. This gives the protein CASSYGDRVINEQFF.